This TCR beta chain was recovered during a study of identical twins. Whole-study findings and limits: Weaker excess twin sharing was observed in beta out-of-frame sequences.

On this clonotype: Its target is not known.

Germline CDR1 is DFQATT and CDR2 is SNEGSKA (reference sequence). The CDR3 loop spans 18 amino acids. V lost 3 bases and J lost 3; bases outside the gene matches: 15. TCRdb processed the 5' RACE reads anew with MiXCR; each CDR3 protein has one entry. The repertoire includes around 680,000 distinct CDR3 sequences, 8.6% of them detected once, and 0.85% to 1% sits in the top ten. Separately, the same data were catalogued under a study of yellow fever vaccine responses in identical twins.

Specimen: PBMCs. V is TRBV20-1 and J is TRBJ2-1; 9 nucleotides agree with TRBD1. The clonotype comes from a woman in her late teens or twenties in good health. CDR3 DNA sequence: TGCAGTGCTAGTGGGGCATCCTTCGGGACAGGGTTCTACAATGAGCAGTTCTTC. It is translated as CSASGASFGTGFYNEQFF.